Shown below are 20 T cell receptor beta chains from a single sample sequenced in a study of T-cell reconstitution after alpha-beta-depleted transplantation in children. It was with unique molecular identifiers that the TCRbeta library was prepared. Each CDR3 protein is one row after TCRdb ran MiXCR on the PCR reads. The sample contains approximately 400,000 distinct CDR3 sequences, 15% to 20% of which appear only once. Material: PBMCs, mostly from graft donor cells, obtained 360 days after TCRalphabeta/CD19-depleted stem cell transplant. The receptors here all came from a boy under three years old who had a stem cell transplant for Wiskott-Aldrich syndrome, so the T cells may come from the graft donor.

This clonotype was counted a few times. This chain connects TRBV5-1 to TRBJ1-4; no firm D call. This CDR3 spans 14 amino acids. From germline, CDR1 is SGHRS and CDR2 YFSETQ. Trimming left V 1 base short and J 1 base short, with 5 bases between. CDR3 DNA sequence: TGCGCCAGCAGCTTGTTTGGAACTAATGAAAAACTGTTTTTT. Translating it yields CASSLFGTNEKLFF.

This chain links TRBV18 with TRBJ2-7, with 8 positions matching TRBD1. The CDR3 has 13 amino acids. Trimming removed 5 bases from V and 3 bases from J; junction bases left unmatched: 3. Looked up from germline, CDR1 is KGHSH and CDR2 is LQKENI. The CDR3 sequence is CASSIGQGYEQYF. Written as DNA, the CDR3 is TGTGCCAGCTCAATCGGACAGGGCTACGAGCAGTACTTC. Filled out from reference TRBV18 and TRBJ2-7, the complete variable domain reads NAGVMQNPRHLVRRRGQEARLRCSPMKGHSHVYWYRQLPEEGLKFMVYLQKENIIDESGMPKERFSAEFPKEGPSILRIQQVVRGDSAAYFCASSIGQGYEQYFGPGTRLTVT.

The sample holds a few counts of this clonotype. The V and J genes are TRBV3-1 and TRBJ2-3; a weak D match, TRBD1 (6 bases). V lost 1 base to trimming and J lost 5 bases, with 13 bases between them. CDR3 length: 15 amino acids. Germline CDR1 reads LGHDT; CDR2 reads YNNKEL (reference sequence). The CDR3, as DNA: TGTGCCAGCAGCCAAGGACCGGGACACGGAGATACGCAGTATTTT. This codes for CASSQGPGHGDTQYF.

The chain couples TRBV5-1 to TRBJ2-3; D remains unclear. The V gene's germline CDR1 is SGHRS and CDR2 YFSETQ. The CDR3 has 16 amino acids. Trimming took 4 bases from V and 2 from J, leaving 17 bases between them. The CDR3 spells CASSPPTNTLTDTQYF. The CDR3 nucleotides are TGCGCCAGCAGCCCGCCTACTAATACCCTCACAGATACGCAGTATTTT.

This chain uses TRBV5-1 with TRBJ2-1; D remains ambiguous. The CDR3 is 12 residues long. V lost 2 bases and J 6 bases, leaving 6 bases between the germline ends. Germline V gene data show CDR1 as SGHRS and CDR2 as YFSETQ. CDR3 protein: CASSFGPNEQFF. The CDR3 nucleotides read TGCGCCAGCAGCTTTGGACCCAATGAGCAGTTCTTC.

The chain joins TRBV10-3 to TRBJ1-4; tentatively, D is TRBD1 (5 bases). The CDR3 contains 15 residues. Germline CDR1 and CDR2: ENHRY and SYGVKD. Trimming removed 4 bases from V and 4 bases from J, with 13 bases in between. The CDR3 is CAISASGLNNEKLFF. CDR3 coding DNA: TGTGCCATCAGTGCCTCGGGACTGAATAATGAAAAACTGTTTTTT.

The chain joins TRBV13 to TRBJ2-5; D is undetermined. V dropped 0 bases and J dropped 4 bases, with 9 bases sitting between them. The germline V gene has CDR1 PRHDT and CDR2 FYEKMQ (reference sequence). This CDR3 contains 14 residues. The CDR3 reads CASSLGALRETQYF. CDR3 sequence (DNA): TGTGCCAGCAGCTTAGGGGCCCTACGAGAGACCCAGTACTTC.

This clonotype appeared a few times. This chain links TRBV25-1 with TRBJ1-6; the D gene is possibly TRBD1 (6 bases). The V and J ends lost 2 bases and 5 bases respectively, with 10 bases between them. From germline, CDR1 is MGHDK and CDR2 SYGVNS. There are 15 residues in the CDR3. The CDR3 DNA follows: TGTGCCAGCAGTGAAAGGACAGTCAATAATTCACCCCTCCACTTT. This gives the protein CASSERTVNNSPLHF.

This clonotype has more than one count but fewer than ten. This sequence joins TRBV6-5 and TRBJ1-6, with unresolved D. The CDR3 is 16 residues long. V lost 0 bases to trimming and J lost 10 bases, with 16 bases between them. CDR1 is MNHEY and CDR2 is SVGAGI in the germline V gene. CDR3 protein: CASSYSNPGRKSPLHF. The DNA of the CDR3 is TGTGCCAGCAGTTACTCGAACCCGGGTAGAAAATCACCCCTCCACTTT.

The table lists this clonotype with a few counts. The chain couples TRBV7-9 to TRBJ2-5; D possibly uses TRBD1 or TRBD2 (5 bases each). The germline V gene encodes CDR1 SEHNR and CDR2 FQNEAQ (reference sequence). The V gene lost 5 bases and the J gene lost 5 bases, with 18 bases spanning the gap. This CDR3 spans 15 amino acids. The CDR3 loop is CASSPRRGRRETQYF. CDR3 nucleotide sequence: TGTGCCAGCAGCCCACGTAGGGGCAGGAGGGAGACCCAGTACTTC. The full variable domain, rest sourced from reference TRBV7-9 and TRBJ2-5, is DTGVSQNPRHKITKRGQNVTFRCDPISEHNRLYWYRQTLGQGPEFLTYFQNEAQLEKSRLLSDRFSAERPKGSFSTLEIQRTEQGDSAMYLCASSPRRGRRETQYFGPGTRLLVL.

This clonotype was found a few times. The V call is TRBV5-1, the J call TRBJ1-4, with no clear D. CDR1 and CDR2 (germline): SGHRS, YFSETQ. V was clipped by 2 bases and J by 0 bases, with 5 bases between them. There are 14 residues in the CDR3. Here the CDR3 DNA reads TGCGCCAGCAGCTTTACGTCAACTAATGAAAAACTGTTTTTT. Translating gives CASSFTSTNEKLFF.

The chain links TRBV5-1 to TRBJ2-3; D gene ambiguous. V was clipped by 0 bases and J by 2 bases, with 13 bases between them. The CDR3 length is 16 residues. Germline lookup yields CDR1 SGHRS and CDR2 YFSETQ. The CDR3 here is CASSLVVTPSTDTQYF. In DNA, the CDR3 is TGCGCCAGCAGCTTGGTTGTGACGCCCTCCACAGATACGCAGTATTTT. Full variable domain (missing parts from reference TRBV5-1 and TRBJ2-3): KAGVTQTPRYLIKTRGQQVTLSCSPISGHRSVSWYQQTPGQGLQFLFEYFSETQRNKGNFPGRFSGRQFSNSRSEMNVSTLELGDSALYLCASSLVVTPSTDTQYFGPGTRLTVL.

This clonotype was seen a handful of times. The CDR3 is CASSSPHRSSTDTQYF. CDR3 nucleotide sequence: TGTGCCAGCAGTTCCCCTCACCGTTCTAGCACAGATACGCAGTATTTT. The V gene is TRBV12-3 or TRBV12-4, the J gene TRBJ2-3; D is ambiguous. The ends were cut back, 4 bases at V and 0 bases at J, with 14 bases in the middle. This CDR3 region has 16 residues.

V is TRBV7-9 and J is TRBJ1-1; TRBD1 is a possible D gene (5 bases). V shed 3 bases and J shed 11 bases, with 10 bases lying between them. The CDR3 loop spans 11 amino acids. The germline V gene encodes CDR1 SEHNR and CDR2 FQNEAQ (reference sequence). CDR3: CASSFAGRAFF. The DNA of the CDR3 is TGTGCCAGCAGCTTTGCAGGGCGGGCTTTCTTT.

This clonotype has only a few counts. V usage is TRBV15 and J usage is TRBJ2-5; D gene ambiguous. V gave up 2 bases and J gave up 5 bases, with 12 bases separating them. The CDR3 extends over 14 amino acids. Germline-derived CDR1 and CDR2 are LNHNV and YYDKDF (reference sequence). In DNA, the CDR3 is TGTGCCACCAGCAGACCGGCGGTCTCGGAGACCCAGTACTTC. Its translation is CATSRPAVSETQYF.

This clonotype was seen once. The J gene is TRBJ2-6, the V gene TRBV5-1, with D uncertain. The CDR3 contains 17 residues. Per germline, CDR1 SGHRS and CDR2 YFSETQ. The germline V and J ends were trimmed by 1 base and 1 base, with 12 bases remaining between them. CDR3 protein: CASSLLPVGSGANVLTF. The CDR3 region has the DNA TGCGCCAGCAGCTTGTTACCAGTCGGATCTGGGGCCAACGTCCTGACTTTC.

The chain links TRBV15 to TRBJ1-4; no firm D call. V was shortened by 0 bases and J by 10 bases, with 15 bases between the two germline ends. CDR1 LNHNV and CDR2 YYDKDF come from the germline V gene (reference sequence). The CDR3 totals 15 residues. CDR3 sequence: CATSRDEGRTGKLFF. CDR3 DNA: TGTGCCACCAGCAGAGATGAAGGGAGGACGGGAAAACTGTTTTTT.

This CDR3 is CATSRGTGYADTQYF. Here the CDR3 DNA reads TGTGCCACCAGCAGGGGGACAGGGTATGCAGATACGCAGTATTTT. The J gene is TRBJ2-3, the V gene TRBV15; TRBD1 matches at 9 bases. Germline CDR1 reads LNHNV; CDR2 reads YYDKDF (reference sequence). Trimming removed 3 bases from V and 4 bases from J; junction bases left unmatched: 5. This CDR3 contains 15 residues.

The V and J genes are TRBV10-3 and TRBJ2-6; no clear D. From germline, CDR1 is ENHRY and CDR2 SYGVKD. CDR3 length: 16 amino acids. V was pared by 2 bases and J by 0 bases, with 8 bases between. The DNA of the CDR3 is TGTGCCATCAGTGAGAGGTGGCCCTCTGGGGCCAACGTCCTGACTTTC. It is translated as CAISERWPSGANVLTF.

At least ten counts were recorded for this clonotype. V is TRBV12-3 or TRBV12-4 and J is TRBJ1-1; no clear D gene. The ends were cut back, 3 bases at V and 0 bases at J, with 8 bases in the middle. CDR3 length: 14 amino acids. The CDR3 DNA sequence: TGTGCCAGCAGTTTGGGTACAGTGAACACTGAAGCTTTCTTT. Its translation is CASSLGTVNTEAFF.